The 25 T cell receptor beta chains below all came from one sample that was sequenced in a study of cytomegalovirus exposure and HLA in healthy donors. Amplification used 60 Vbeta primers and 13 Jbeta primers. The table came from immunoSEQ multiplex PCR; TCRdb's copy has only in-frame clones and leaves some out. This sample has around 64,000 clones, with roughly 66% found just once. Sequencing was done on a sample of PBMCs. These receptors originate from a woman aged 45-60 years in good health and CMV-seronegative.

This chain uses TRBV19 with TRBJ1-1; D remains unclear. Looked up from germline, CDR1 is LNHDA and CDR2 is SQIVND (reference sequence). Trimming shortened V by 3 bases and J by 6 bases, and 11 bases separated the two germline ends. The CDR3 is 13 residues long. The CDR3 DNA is TGTGCCAGTAGTATGAGAGGGTACGCTGAAGCTTTCTTT. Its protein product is CASSMRGYAEAFF.

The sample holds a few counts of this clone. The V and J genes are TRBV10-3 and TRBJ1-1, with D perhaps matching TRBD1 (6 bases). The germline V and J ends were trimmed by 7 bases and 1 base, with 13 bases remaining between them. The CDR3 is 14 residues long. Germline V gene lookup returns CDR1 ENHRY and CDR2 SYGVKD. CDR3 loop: CAIMRGSPNTEAFF. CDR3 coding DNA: TGTGCCATCATGAGGGGGAGCCCGAACACTGAAGCTTTCTTT.

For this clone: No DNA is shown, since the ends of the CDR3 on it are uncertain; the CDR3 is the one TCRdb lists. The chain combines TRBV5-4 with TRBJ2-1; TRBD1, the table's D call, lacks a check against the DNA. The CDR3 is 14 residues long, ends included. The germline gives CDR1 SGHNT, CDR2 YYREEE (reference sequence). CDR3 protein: CASSFGTGAPQLVF.

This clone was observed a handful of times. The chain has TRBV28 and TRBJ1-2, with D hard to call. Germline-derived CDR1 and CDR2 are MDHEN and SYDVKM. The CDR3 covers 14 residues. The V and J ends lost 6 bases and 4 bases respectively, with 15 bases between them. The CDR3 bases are TGTGCCAGCAGGACTCGGGGTCTAGGCTATGGCTACACCTTC. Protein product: CASRTRGLGYGYTF.

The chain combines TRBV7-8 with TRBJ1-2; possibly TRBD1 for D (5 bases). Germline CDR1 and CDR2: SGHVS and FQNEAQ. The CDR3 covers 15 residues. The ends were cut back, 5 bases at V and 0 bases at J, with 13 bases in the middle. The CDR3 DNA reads TGTGCCAGCAGCCCTCGGGGGGTAGCTAACTATGGCTACACCTTC. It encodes CASSPRGVANYGYTF.

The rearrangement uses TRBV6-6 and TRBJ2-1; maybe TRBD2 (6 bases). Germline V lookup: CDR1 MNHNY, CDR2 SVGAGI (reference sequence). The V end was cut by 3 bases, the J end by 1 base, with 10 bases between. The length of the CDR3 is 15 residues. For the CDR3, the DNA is TGTGCCAGCAGTTATCTCGCGGGATCCTACAATGAGCAGTTCTTC. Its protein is CASSYLAGSYNEQFF.

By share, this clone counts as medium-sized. For the CDR3, the DNA is TGTGCCAGCAGCCCGTTGAACACTGAAGCTTTCTTT. It encodes CASSPLNTEAFF. The chain links TRBV7-8 to TRBJ1-1, with D unclear. The CDR3 covers 12 residues. Trimming left V 5 bases short and J 0 bases short, with 4 bases between. Germline CDR1 and CDR2: SGHVS and FQNEAQ. Full variable domain (missing parts from reference TRBV7-8 and TRBJ1-1): GAGVSQSPRYKVAKRGQDVALRCDPISGHVSLFWYQQALGQGPEFLTYFQNEAQLDKSGLPSDRFFAERPEGSVSTLKIQRTQQEDSAVYLCASSPLNTEAFFGQGTRLTVV.

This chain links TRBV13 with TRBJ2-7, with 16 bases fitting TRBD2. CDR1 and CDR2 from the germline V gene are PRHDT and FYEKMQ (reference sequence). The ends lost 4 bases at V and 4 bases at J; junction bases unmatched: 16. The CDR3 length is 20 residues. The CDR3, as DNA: TGTGCCAGCAGCTACTACATCCCCGGGACTAGCGGGAGGGCCAGGTACGAGCAGTACTTC. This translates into CASSYYIPGTSGRARYEQYF.

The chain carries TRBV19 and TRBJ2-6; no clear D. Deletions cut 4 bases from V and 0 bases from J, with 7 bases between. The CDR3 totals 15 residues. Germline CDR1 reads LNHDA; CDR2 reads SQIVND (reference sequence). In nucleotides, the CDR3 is TGTGCCAGTAGTACAATTTCCTCTGGGGCCAACGTCCTGACTTTC. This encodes CASSTISSGANVLTF.

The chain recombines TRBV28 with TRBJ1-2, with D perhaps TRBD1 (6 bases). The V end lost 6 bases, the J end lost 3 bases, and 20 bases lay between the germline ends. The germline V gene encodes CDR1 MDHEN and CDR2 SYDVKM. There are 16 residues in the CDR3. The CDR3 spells CASRSFEPGTYYGYTF. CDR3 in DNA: TGTGCCAGCAGGAGTTTCGAACCCGGGACATACTATGGCTACACCTTC.

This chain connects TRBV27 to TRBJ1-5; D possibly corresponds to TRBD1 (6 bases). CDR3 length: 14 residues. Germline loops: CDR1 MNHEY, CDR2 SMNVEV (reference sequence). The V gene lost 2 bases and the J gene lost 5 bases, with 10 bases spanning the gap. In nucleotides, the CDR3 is TGTGCCAGCAGTTTACGGGACACCTATCAGCCCCAGCATTTT. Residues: CASSLRDTYQPQHF.

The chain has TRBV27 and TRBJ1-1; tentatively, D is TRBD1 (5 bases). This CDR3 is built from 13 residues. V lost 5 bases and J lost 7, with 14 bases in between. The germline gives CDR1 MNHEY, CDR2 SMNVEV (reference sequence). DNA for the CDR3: TGTGCCAGCAGTCCGCACGGCAGGGATGAAGCTTTCTTT. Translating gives CASSPHGRDEAFF.

The CDR3 is CAISGGVENPLEETQYF. The CDR3 DNA is TGTGCCATCAGCGGGGGAGTTGAGAACCCGTTGGAGGAGACCCAGTACTTC. The chain is built from TRBV10-3 and TRBJ2-5, with a possible D match to TRBD2 (6 bases). With 6 bases removed from V and 5 bases from J, the gap between germline ends came to 25 bases. Germline V gene data show CDR1 as ENHRY and CDR2 as SYGVKD. The length of the CDR3 is 17 residues.

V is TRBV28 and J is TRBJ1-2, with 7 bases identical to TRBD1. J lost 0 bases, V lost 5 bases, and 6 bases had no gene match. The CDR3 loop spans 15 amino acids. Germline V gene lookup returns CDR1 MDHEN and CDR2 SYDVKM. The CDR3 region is CASSPGGNANYGYTF. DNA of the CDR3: TGTGCCAGCAGTCCAGGGGGAAATGCTAACTATGGCTACACCTTC.

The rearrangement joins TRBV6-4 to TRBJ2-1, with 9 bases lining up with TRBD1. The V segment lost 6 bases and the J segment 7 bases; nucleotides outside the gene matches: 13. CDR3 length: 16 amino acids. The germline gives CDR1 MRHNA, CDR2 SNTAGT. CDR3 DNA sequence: TGTGCCAGCAGCCCCGGGGGGACAGGGCAGCGGAATGAGCAGTTCTTC. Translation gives CASSPGGTGQRNEQFF.

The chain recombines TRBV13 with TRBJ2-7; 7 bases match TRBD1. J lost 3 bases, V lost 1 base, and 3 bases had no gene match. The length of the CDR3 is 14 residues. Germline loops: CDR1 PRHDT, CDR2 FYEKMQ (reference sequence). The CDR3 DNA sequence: TGTGCCAGCAGCTTAGAACAGGGGATCTACGAGCAGTACTTC. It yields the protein CASSLEQGIYEQYF. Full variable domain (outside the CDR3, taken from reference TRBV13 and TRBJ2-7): AAGVIQSPRHLIKEKRETATLKCYPIPRHDTVYWYQQGPGQDPQFLISFYEKMQSDKGSIPDRFSAQQFSDYHSELNMSSLELGDSALYFCASSLEQGIYEQYFGPGTRLTVT.

In DNA form, the CDR3 reads TGCGCCAGCAGCTTCAGCGCGCGCTCCCCCAAGAGCCCAGATACGCAGTATTTT. Its translation: CASSFSARSPKSPDTQYF. The chain carries TRBV5-1 and TRBJ2-3; D is undetermined. Trimming removed 2 bases from V and 4 bases from J, with 23 bases in between. Germline CDR1 is SGHRS and CDR2 is YFSETQ. The CDR3 runs to 18 residues.

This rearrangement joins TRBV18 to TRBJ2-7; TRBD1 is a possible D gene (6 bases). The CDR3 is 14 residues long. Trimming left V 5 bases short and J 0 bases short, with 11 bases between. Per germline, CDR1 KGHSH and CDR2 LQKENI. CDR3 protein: CASSETGSSYEQYF. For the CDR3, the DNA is TGTGCCAGCTCAGAAACAGGGAGCTCCTACGAGCAGTACTTC.

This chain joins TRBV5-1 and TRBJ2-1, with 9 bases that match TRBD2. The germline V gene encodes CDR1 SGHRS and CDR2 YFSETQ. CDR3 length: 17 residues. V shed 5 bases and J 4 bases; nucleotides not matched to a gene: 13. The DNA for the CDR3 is TGCGCCAGCAGTCCTTACCCCTGGACTAGCGCTTACAATGAGCAGTTCTTC. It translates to CASSPYPWTSAYNEQFF.

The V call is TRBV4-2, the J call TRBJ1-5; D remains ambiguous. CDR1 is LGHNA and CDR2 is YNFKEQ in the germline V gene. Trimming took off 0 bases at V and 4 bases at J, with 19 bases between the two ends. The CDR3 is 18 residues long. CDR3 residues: CASSQDLPLEGLNQPQHF. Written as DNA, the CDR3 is TGTGCCAGCAGCCAAGATCTCCCCCTAGAAGGATTGAATCAGCCCCAGCATTTT.

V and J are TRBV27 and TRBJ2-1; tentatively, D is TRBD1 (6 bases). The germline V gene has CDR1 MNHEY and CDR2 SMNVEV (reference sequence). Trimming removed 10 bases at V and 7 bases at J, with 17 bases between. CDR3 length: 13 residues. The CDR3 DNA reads TGTGCCACCCGACAGGACATCGGGAATGAGCAGTTCTTC. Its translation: CATRQDIGNEQFF.

The CDR3 loop is CASSFGTLTNYGYTF. The CDR3 region has the DNA TGCGCCAGCAGCTTCGGGACTCTGACTAACTATGGCTACACCTTC. The chain carries TRBV5-1 and TRBJ1-2; D might be TRBD1 (5 bases). This CDR3 has 15 residues. With 2 bases removed from V and 0 bases from J, the gap between germline ends came to 11 bases. Germline V gene data show CDR1 as SGHRS and CDR2 as YFSETQ.

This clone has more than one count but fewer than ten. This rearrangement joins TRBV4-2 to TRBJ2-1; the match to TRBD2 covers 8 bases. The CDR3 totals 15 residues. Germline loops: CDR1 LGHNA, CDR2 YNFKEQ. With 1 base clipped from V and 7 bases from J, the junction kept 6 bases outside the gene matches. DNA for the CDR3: TGTGCCAGCAGCCAAGCGGGGACTAGGGAAAATGAGCAGTTCTTC. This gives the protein CASSQAGTRENEQFF.

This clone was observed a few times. DNA for the CDR3: TGTGCCAGCAGTTTAGGCGGGAGCGAGACCCAGTACTTC. Protein product: CASSLGGSETQYF. The V gene is TRBV6-6, the J gene TRBJ2-5; 7 nucleotides line up with TRBD2. The J segment lost 5 bases and the V segment lost 4 bases, leaving 4 bases of the junction unmatched. Germline V lookup: CDR1 MNHNY, CDR2 SVGAGI (reference sequence). The CDR3 length is 13 residues.

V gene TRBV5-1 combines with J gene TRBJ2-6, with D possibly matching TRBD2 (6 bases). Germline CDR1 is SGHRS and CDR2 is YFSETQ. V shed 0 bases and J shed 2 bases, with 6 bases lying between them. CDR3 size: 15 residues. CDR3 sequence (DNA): TGCGCCAGCAGCTTGGGGGGGGCTGGGGCCAACGTCCTGACTTTC. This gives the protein CASSLGGAGANVLTF.